Listed below are T cell receptor beta chains from one sample, sequenced in a study of a mutant IDH1 vaccine in newly diagnosed glioma. Sequencing used immunoSEQ multiplex PCR; TCRdb keeps in-frame clones, though not all of them. The sample carries fewer than 35,000 clones, approximately 80% recorded once. Their target antigens are unknown. The specimen was PBMCs, collected from a glioma patient whose treatment included an IDH1 peptide vaccine. All receptors come from a woman in her thirties or forties with glioma. CDR3s include the opening cysteine and the closing phenylalanine or tryptophan. A D gene is named only where the DNA matches it firmly.

cdr3_aa	j_call	d_call	v_call
CASSPPGTNYEQYF	TRBJ2-7	-	TRBV18
CSVERGTVNTEAFF	TRBJ1-1	-	TRBV29-1
CASSQHAGGTYEQYF	TRBJ2-7	-	TRBV4-2
CASSRGGRANEKLFF	TRBJ1-4	-	TRBV7-9
CASSLGAGTGTYEQYF	TRBJ2-7	TRBD1	TRBV11-2
CASSLWGTKNIQYF	TRBJ2-4	-	TRBV27
CASSSDPGNTIYF	TRBJ1-3	-	TRBV7-3
CASSVYRRSTDTQYF	TRBJ2-3	-	TRBV2
CASRRGGANTGELFF	TRBJ2-2	-	TRBV6-1
CASSETLGRASEKLFF	TRBJ1-4	-	TRBV6-1
CASIKGRAGVTGELFF	TRBJ2-2	-	TRBV6-6
CASSDPRRVQETQYF	TRBJ2-5	-	TRBV2
CAHRTNTGELFF	TRBJ2-2	-	TRBV25-1
CASSRGSWYGYTF	TRBJ1-2	-	TRBV27
CASSFRGTDTQYF	TRBJ2-3	-	TRBV5-1